This T cell receptor beta chain was recorded in a study of blood T cell repertoires in COVID-19. This CDR3 is 16 amino acids long. Germline CDR1 SSHAT, CDR2 FNYEAQ (reference sequence). Regarding this clone: One junction end disagrees with the germline gene, perhaps due to a read error.

Clones were read by immunoSEQ multiplex PCR, and TCRdb kept only the in-frame ones, dropping some. The sample consists of some 70,000 clones, 86% of them appearing once. The chain recombines TRBV7-7 with TRBJ2-2; 7 bases agree with TRBD2. The sequence was obtained from a man between 25 and 39 years old with acute or convalescent COVID-19. Sequencing input: peripheral blood. The DNA for the CDR3 is TGTGCTAGCAGCTTCTCGGACTATCAGCGGGGCGGGGAGCTGTTTTTT. It translates to CASSFSDYQRGGELFF.